These 32 T cell receptor beta chains came from one sample sequenced in a study of identical twins. One entry per CDR3 protein results from TCRdb running MiXCR on the 5' RACE reads. The repertoire consists of around 340,000 distinct CDR3 sequences, with approximately 13% occurring once and the leading ten covering around 6.9%. A further study also used this sample, focusing on yellow fever vaccine responses in identical twins.

The sequenced material came from CD8+ T cells sorted from blood. Source of these receptors: a woman aged 18 to 35 in good health.

This clonotype was seen at least ten times. The chain's CDR3 is CASSLAGGKQYF. CDR3 DNA: TGCGCCAGCAGCTTGGCGGGGGGTAAGCAGTATTTT. This chain joins TRBV5-1 and TRBJ2-3, with 7 bases lining up with TRBD2. The length of the CDR3 is 12 residues. Per the germline V gene, CDR1 is SGHRS and CDR2 is YFSETQ. V shed 0 bases and J 11 bases; nucleotides not matched to a gene: 3.

The V and J genes are TRBV11-2 and TRBJ2-7; no clear D gene. V was trimmed by 5 bases and J by 8 bases, leaving 10 bases between them. CDR3 length equals 11 residues. CDR1 and CDR2 from the germline V gene are SGHAT and FQNNGV. The CDR3 sequence: CASSPGDKQYF. Here the CDR3 DNA reads TGTGCCAGCAGCCCTGGAGACAAGCAGTACTTC.

This clonotype showed up just a few times. The chain couples TRBV12-3 or TRBV12-4 to TRBJ2-5; 10 bases are a match to TRBD1. CDR3 length: 13 residues. V lost 6 bases to trimming and J lost 5 bases; unmatched junction nucleotides: 3. The CDR3 loop is CASSDRGLETQYF. Here the CDR3 DNA reads TGTGCCAGCAGCGACAGGGGGCTTGAGACCCAGTACTTC.

This clonotype was detected only a few times. V gene TRBV27 combines with J gene TRBJ2-4; no reliable D call. Germline V gene lookup returns CDR1 MNHEY and CDR2 SMNVEV (reference sequence). The CDR3 is 17 residues long. The ends were cut back, 4 bases at V and 1 base at J, with 17 bases in the middle. CDR3 in amino acids: CASSWSGPHGAKNIQYF. DNA of the CDR3: TGTGCCAGCAGTTGGTCGGGCCCTCATGGTGCCAAAAACATTCAGTACTTC.

This chain connects TRBV11-2 to TRBJ2-5; D gene unclear. Germline V gene sequence: CDR1 SGHAT, CDR2 FQNNGV. The V end was cut by 5 bases, the J end by 0 bases, with 16 bases between. This CDR3 region has 16 residues. CDR3 sequence (DNA): TGTGCCAGCAGCCCCCTCCTAATGGGGTACCAAGAGACCCAGTACTTC. It encodes CASSPLLMGYQETQYF.

The sample holds many counts of this clonotype. The V call is TRBV12-3 or TRBV12-4, the J call TRBJ1-2; D uncertain. Trimming stripped 3 bases from V and 8 bases from J, with 10 bases between. The length of the CDR3 is 12 residues. The CDR3 DNA sequence: TGTGCCAGCAGTTTGCCTGGGAAGGGCTACACCTTC. The encoded protein is CASSLPGKGYTF.

The V and J genes are TRBV6-5 and TRBJ2-1; D is ambiguous. Trimming took off 0 bases at V and 5 bases at J, with 17 bases between the two ends. The length of the CDR3 is 17 residues. Per germline, CDR1 MNHEY and CDR2 SVGAGI. The CDR3 sequence is CASSYSLGYPPHNEQFF. The CDR3 DNA reads TGTGCCAGCAGTTACTCGCTGGGGTATCCCCCACACAATGAGCAGTTCTTC.

The sample holds a few counts of this clonotype. This chain joins TRBV11-3 and TRBJ2-7; 8 bases are shared with TRBD2. Germline V gives CDR1 SGHNT, CDR2 YENEEA. CDR3 length equals 15 residues. V was pared by 2 bases and J by 3 bases, with 6 bases of the junction left unmatched. The CDR3 DNA is TGTGCCAGCAGCTTACAGAGCGGGAGTAGCTACGAGCAGTACTTC. Amino acids: CASSLQSGSSYEQYF.

The sample holds a few counts of this clonotype. V usage is TRBV2 and J usage is TRBJ2-7, with 10 bases matching TRBD2. The CDR3 totals 16 residues. Germline CDR1 is SNHLY and CDR2 is FYNNEI. The junction had 11 bases not matched to a gene; V was cut back by 3 bases and J by 6 bases. The CDR3 DNA is TGTGCCAGCAGTGACCCCTCCCCTAGCGGGAGTAGCGAGCAGTACTTC. Amino acids: CASSDPSPSGSSEQYF.

V gene TRBV25-1 combines with J gene TRBJ1-5; D is undetermined. Trimming cost V 0 bases and J 9 bases, with 6 bases left between them. This CDR3 has 12 residues. Looked up from germline, CDR1 is MGHDK and CDR2 is SYGVNS. CDR3: CASSEYRGPQHF. The CDR3 region has the DNA TGTGCCAGCAGTGAATATCGAGGGCCCCAGCATTTT.

In its sample, this clonotype was seen once. The J gene is TRBJ2-5, the V gene TRBV7-9; D is unclear. Trimming shortened V by 7 bases and J by 5 bases, and 8 bases separated the two germline ends. The CDR3 has 11 amino acids. Per germline, CDR1 SEHNR and CDR2 FQNEAQ (reference sequence). CDR3 sequence reads: CASTSRETQYF. As DNA, the CDR3 is TGTGCCAGCACCAGCCGGGAGACCCAGTACTTC.

This clonotype was recorded a few times. V is TRBV3-1 and J is TRBJ2-5, with TRBD2 identical over 9 bases. The ends lost 7 bases at V and 5 bases at J; junction bases unmatched: 8. The germline gives CDR1 LGHDT, CDR2 YNNKEL (reference sequence). The CDR3 is made up of 14 amino acids. The CDR3 sequence is CASIQRGAGETQYF. The CDR3 DNA follows: TGTGCCAGCATCCAGCGGGGGGCAGGGGAGACCCAGTACTTC.

The chain links TRBV29-1 to TRBJ2-1; D might be TRBD1 (5 bases). The germline CDR1 and CDR2 sequences are SQVTM and ANQGSEA. CDR3 length: 11 amino acids. CDR3 DNA: TGCAGTCACCCCGGTAACAGGGAGCAGTTCTTC. It translates to CSHPGNREQFF.

This clonotype appeared a few times. The chain is built from TRBV7-9 and TRBJ1-1, with TRBD1 matching over 9 bases. The ends lost 5 bases at V and 2 bases at J; junction bases unmatched: 3. The CDR3 extends over 14 amino acids. Germline lookup yields CDR1 SEHNR and CDR2 FQNEAQ (reference sequence). The CDR3 loop reads CASSLQGANTEAFF. The CDR3 nucleotides read TGTGCCAGCAGCCTACAGGGGGCAAACACTGAAGCTTTCTTT.

This chain joins TRBV12-3 or TRBV12-4 and TRBJ2-7; tentative D call: TRBD1 (6 bases). Deletions cut 6 bases from V and 1 base from J, with 10 bases between. The CDR3 is made up of 13 amino acids. This CDR3 reads CASRITGSYEQYF. For the CDR3, the DNA is TGTGCCAGCAGAATCACAGGGTCCTACGAGCAGTACTTC.

In its sample, this clonotype was seen many times. V usage is TRBV27 and J usage is TRBJ2-7; D gene unclear. CDR1 is MNHEY, CDR2 SMNVEV, per germline (reference sequence). CDR3 length: 14 residues. V was shortened by 2 bases and J by 6 bases, with 14 bases between the two germline ends. This chain's CDR3 is CASSLSPPPSEQYF. For the CDR3, the DNA is TGTGCCAGCAGTTTAAGTCCCCCTCCGAGCGAGCAGTACTTC.

The chain uses TRBV12-3 or TRBV12-4 and TRBJ1-2; D is uncertain. The V end lost 5 bases, the J end lost 4 bases, and 14 bases lay between the germline ends. The CDR3 is 14 residues long. CDR3 amino acids: CASSPDPDSYGYTF. The CDR3 bases are TGTGCCAGCAGTCCCGACCCAGACTCCTATGGCTACACCTTC.

This clonotype was observed many times. The rearrangement links TRBV5-1 to TRBJ2-1; TRBD2 is a possible D gene (6 bases). The germline V gene has CDR1 SGHRS and CDR2 YFSETQ. The CDR3 contains 16 residues. V dropped 0 bases and J dropped 2 bases, with 12 bases sitting between them. This CDR3 is CASSLVGGGPYNEQFF. DNA of the CDR3: TGCGCCAGCAGCTTGGTTGGGGGAGGACCCTACAATGAGCAGTTCTTC.

This clonotype was seen many times. V is TRBV27 and J is TRBJ2-7; the match to TRBD2 covers 9 bases. V shed 0 bases, J shed 5 bases, and the junction held 5 bases outside the gene matches. Germline assignment: CDR1 MNHEY and CDR2 SMNVEV (reference sequence). The CDR3 is 15 amino acids. The DNA for the CDR3 is TGTGCCAGCAGTTTATCTAGCGGGAGTTTCAACGAGCAGTACTTC. This gives the protein CASSLSSGSFNEQYF.

The chain carries TRBV6-1 and TRBJ1-1; tentatively, D is TRBD1 (5 bases). The CDR3 consists of 13 residues. Looked up from germline, CDR1 is MNHNS and CDR2 is SASEGT. V was clipped by 7 bases and J by 1 base, with 10 bases between them. CDR3 loop: CASNPGPNTEAFF. CDR3 DNA sequence: TGTGCCAGCAATCCGGGACCGAACACTGAAGCTTTCTTT.

This clonotype came up a few times. This chain links TRBV4-1 with TRBJ1-2, with D tentatively TRBD1 (5 bases). The germline CDR1 and CDR2 sequences are MGHRA and YSYEKL. Trimming shortened V by 0 bases and J by 4 bases, and 18 bases separated the two germline ends. The CDR3 consists of 17 residues. CDR3 amino acids: CASSQDWVQGSAYGYTF. As DNA, the CDR3 is TGCGCCAGCAGCCAAGATTGGGTGCAGGGCTCGGCCTATGGCTACACCTTC.

This clonotype was recorded a few times. The genes are TRBV4-1 and TRBJ2-3; D is undetermined. Germline-derived CDR1 and CDR2 are MGHRA and YSYEKL. V was clipped by 4 bases and J by 0 bases, with 14 bases between them. The CDR3 is made up of 16 amino acids. CDR3 residues: CASSRTEVSSTDTQYF. In DNA form, the CDR3 reads TGCGCCAGCAGCCGCACCGAAGTGTCTAGCACAGATACGCAGTATTTT.

CDR3 protein: CASSPLPGENTGELFF. CDR3 bases: TGCGCCAGCAGCCCCCTGCCAGGGGAGAACACCGGGGAGCTGTTTTTT. The chain links TRBV5-1 to TRBJ2-2, with D tentatively TRBD1 (6 bases). The CDR3 is 16 amino acids. V was cut by 4 bases and J by 1 base, with 14 bases left in between. CDR1 SGHRS and CDR2 YFSETQ come from the germline V gene.

This clonotype turned up a few times. V and J are TRBV15 and TRBJ2-3; D gene ambiguous. Trimming stripped 9 bases from V and 2 bases from J, with 15 bases between. The CDR3 has 14 residues. Germline V gives CDR1 LNHNV, CDR2 YYDKDF (reference sequence). The CDR3 DNA sequence: TGTGCCACTACCCCCTGGCGGAACACAGATACGCAGTATTTT. Protein sequence: CATTPWRNTDTQYF.

The chain carries TRBV9 and TRBJ1-1; D remains ambiguous. V lost 7 bases and J lost 5, with 9 bases in between. From germline, CDR1 is SGDLS and CDR2 YYNGEE. CDR3 length: 11 amino acids. CDR3 amino acids: CASGDRTEAFF. As DNA, the CDR3 is TGTGCCAGCGGCGATCGGACTGAAGCTTTCTTT. Full variable domain (outside the CDR3, taken from reference TRBV9 and TRBJ1-1): DSGVTQTPKHLITATGQRVTLRCSPRSGDLSVYWYQQSLDQGLQFLIQYYNGEERAKGNILERFSAQQFPDLHSELNLSSLELGDSALYFCASGDRTEAFFGQGTRLTVV.

The rearrangement joins TRBV4-1 to TRBJ2-2; TRBD1 is a possible D gene (5 bases). Germline V lookup: CDR1 MGHRA, CDR2 YSYEKL. The length of the CDR3 is 14 residues. V lost 3 bases, J lost 5 bases, and 10 bases lay in between. CDR3 DNA sequence: TGCGCCAGCAGCCACCAGACAGTAACCGGGGAGCTGTTTTTT. It specifies CASSHQTVTGELFF.

This chain joins TRBV5-1 and TRBJ1-1, with 12 bases that match TRBD1. Germline V CDR1 and CDR2: SGHRS, YFSETQ. V dropped 4 bases and J dropped 0; count of bases not matched to a gene: 4. The CDR3 contains 16 residues. The CDR3 DNA is TGCGCCAGCAGCACCGGGACAGGGGGCTTGAACACTGAAGCTTTCTTT. Protein sequence: CASSTGTGGLNTEAFF.

The sample holds a few counts of this clonotype. The chain combines TRBV4-1 with TRBJ1-5; possibly TRBD1 for D (6 bases). The CDR3 sequence is 16 residues long. CDR1 and CDR2 from the germline V gene are MGHRA and YSYEKL. Trimming removed 0 bases from V and 3 bases from J, with 12 bases in between. This CDR3 reads CASSQEQGSLNQPQHF. CDR3 nucleotides: TGCGCCAGCAGCCAAGAGCAGGGGTCACTCAATCAGCCCCAGCATTTT.

This clonotype has a handful of counts. The V gene is TRBV15, the J gene TRBJ1-2, with D hard to call. The CDR3 loop spans 13 amino acids. The germline CDR1 and CDR2 sequences are LNHNV and YYDKDF (reference sequence). Trimming took off 1 base at V and 6 bases at J, with 9 bases between the two ends. The CDR3 reads CATSRVQRNGYTF. DNA for the CDR3: TGTGCCACCAGCAGAGTACAGAGGAATGGCTACACCTTC. The full variable domain, in which reference TRBV15 and TRBJ1-2 provide the parts outside the CDR3, is DAMVIQNPRYQVTQFGKPVTLSCSQTLNHNVMYWYQQKSSQAPKLLFHYYDKDFNNEADTPDNFQSRRPNTSFCFLDIRSPGLGDTAMYLCATSRVQRNGYTFGSGTRLTVV.

The table lists this clonotype with a few counts. This chain joins TRBV18 and TRBJ2-1; no reliable D call. V was clipped by 0 bases and J by 2 bases, with 14 bases between them. The CDR3 contains 17 residues. Germline CDR1 is KGHSH and CDR2 is LQKENI. The CDR3 sequence is CASSPPSIAGPYNEQFF. The CDR3, as DNA: TGTGCCAGCTCACCACCCTCCATTGCAGGCCCCTACAATGAGCAGTTCTTC.

The chain joins TRBV11-2 to TRBJ2-5; D is perhaps TRBD1 (6 bases). The CDR3 extends over 16 amino acids. Germline-derived CDR1 and CDR2 are SGHAT and FQNNGV. With 5 bases removed from V and 2 bases from J, the gap between germline ends came to 18 bases. CDR3 sequence reads: CASSPNNRVPQETQYF. CDR3 bases: TGTGCCAGCAGCCCGAATAACAGGGTCCCACAAGAGACCCAGTACTTC.

This chain links TRBV28 with TRBJ2-1, with TRBD2 matching over 7 bases. The CDR3 is made up of 13 amino acids. V was pared by 6 bases and J by 4 bases, with 3 bases of the junction left unmatched. Looked up from germline, CDR1 is MDHEN and CDR2 is SYDVKM. CDR3 coding DNA: TGTGCCAGCAGCCGGGAGGTGTACAATGAGCAGTTCTTC. It is translated as CASSREVYNEQFF.